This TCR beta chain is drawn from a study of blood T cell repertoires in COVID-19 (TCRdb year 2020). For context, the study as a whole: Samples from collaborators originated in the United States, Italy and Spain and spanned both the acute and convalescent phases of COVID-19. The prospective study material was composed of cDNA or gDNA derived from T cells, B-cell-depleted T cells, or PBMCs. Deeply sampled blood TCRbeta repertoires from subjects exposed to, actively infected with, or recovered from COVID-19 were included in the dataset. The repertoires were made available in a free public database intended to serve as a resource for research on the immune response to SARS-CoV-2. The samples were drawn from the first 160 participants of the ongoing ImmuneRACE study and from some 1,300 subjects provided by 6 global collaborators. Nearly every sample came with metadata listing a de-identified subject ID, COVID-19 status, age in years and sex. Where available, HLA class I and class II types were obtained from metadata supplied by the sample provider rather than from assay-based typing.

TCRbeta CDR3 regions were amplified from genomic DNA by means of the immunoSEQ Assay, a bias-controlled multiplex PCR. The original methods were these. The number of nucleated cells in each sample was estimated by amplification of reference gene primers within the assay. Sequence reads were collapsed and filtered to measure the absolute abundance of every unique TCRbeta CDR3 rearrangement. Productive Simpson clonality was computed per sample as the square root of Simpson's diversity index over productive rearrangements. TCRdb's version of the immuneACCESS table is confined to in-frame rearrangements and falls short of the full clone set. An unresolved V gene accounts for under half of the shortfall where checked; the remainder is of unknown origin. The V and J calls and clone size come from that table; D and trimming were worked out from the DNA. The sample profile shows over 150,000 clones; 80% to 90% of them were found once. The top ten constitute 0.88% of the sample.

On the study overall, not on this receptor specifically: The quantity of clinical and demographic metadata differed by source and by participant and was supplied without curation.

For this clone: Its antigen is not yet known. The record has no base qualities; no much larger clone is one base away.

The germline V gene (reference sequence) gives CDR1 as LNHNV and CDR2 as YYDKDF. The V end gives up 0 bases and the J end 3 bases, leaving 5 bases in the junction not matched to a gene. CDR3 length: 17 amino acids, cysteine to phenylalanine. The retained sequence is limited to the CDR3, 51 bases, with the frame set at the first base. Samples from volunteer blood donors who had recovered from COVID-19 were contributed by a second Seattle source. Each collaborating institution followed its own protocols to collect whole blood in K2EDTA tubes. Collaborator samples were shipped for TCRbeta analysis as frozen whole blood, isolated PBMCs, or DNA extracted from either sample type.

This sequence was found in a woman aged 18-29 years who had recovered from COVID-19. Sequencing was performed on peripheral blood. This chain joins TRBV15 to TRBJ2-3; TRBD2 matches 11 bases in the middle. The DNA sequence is TGTGCCACCAGCAGAGACGCTACTAGCGGGAGAACAGATACGCAGTATTTT. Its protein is CATSRDATSGRTDTQYF.